These 10 T cell receptor beta chains were all obtained from the same sample, sequenced in a study of cytomegalovirus exposure and HLA in healthy donors. This PCR relied on a set of 60 Vbeta primers and 13 Jbeta primers. Some clones are missing from TCRdb's copy, which holds only in-frame ones; the method was immunoSEQ multiplex PCR. The top ten clones hold around 2.4% of a sample with under 200,000 clones, roughly four fifths of them seen once. Sequenced material: PBMCs. The receptors shown here come from a female donor in good health and CMV-seronegative.

V is TRBV29-1 and J is TRBJ1-2; a possible D gene is TRBD1 (6 bases). Germline CDR1 and CDR2: SQVTM and ANQGSEA. V was clipped by 4 bases and J by 2 bases, with 11 bases between them. This CDR3 contains 13 residues. This CDR3 is CSVGGGLNYGYTF. The CDR3 DNA is TGCAGCGTTGGAGGGGGTCTCAACTATGGCTACACCTTC.

The CDR3 nucleotides read TGTGCCAGCAGTTATAGGGACAGACCGAACACTGAAGCTTTCTTT. Its protein is CASSYRDRPNTEAFF. The chain recombines TRBV6-5 with TRBJ1-1, with TRBD1 identical over 7 bases. This CDR3 is 15 amino acids long. Germline V lookup: CDR1 MNHEY, CDR2 SVGAGI. The trim removed 3 bases at V and 1 base at J, leaving 5 bases unmatched.

The chain links TRBV6-6 to TRBJ1-5; D might be TRBD1 (5 bases). This CDR3 has 13 residues. Germline assignment: CDR1 MNHNY and CDR2 SVGAGI (reference sequence). V shed 0 bases and J shed 11 bases, with 11 bases lying between them. This CDR3 reads CASSYSGPSAQHF. The DNA of the CDR3 is TGTGCCAGCAGTTACTCGGGGCCCTCGGCCCAGCATTTT.

The J gene is TRBJ1-2, the V gene TRBV4-1; possibly TRBD1 for D (6 bases). In germline, CDR1 is MGHRA, CDR2 YSYEKL. With 4 bases removed from V and 7 bases from J, the gap between germline ends came to 16 bases. The CDR3 has 14 residues. The CDR3 loop reads CASSLRQEPSGYTF. The CDR3 DNA is TGCGCCAGCAGCCTCAGACAGGAACCTAGTGGCTACACCTTC.

The chain recombines TRBV4-2 with TRBJ1-1; TRBD1 aligns across 9 bases. Trimming cost V 1 base and J 4 bases; bases outside gene matches: 7. This CDR3 comprises 16 residues. Germline values: CDR1 LGHNA, CDR2 YNFKEQ. DNA of the CDR3: TGTGCCAGCAGCCAAGGTCCGACAGGGGGGGGCACTGAAGCTTTCTTT. Its translation: CASSQGPTGGGTEAFF.

This chain links TRBV4-3 with TRBJ2-2, with a possible D match to TRBD2 (5 bases). Germline CDR1 and CDR2: LGHNA and YSLEER. The CDR3 runs to 14 residues. V was cut by 0 bases and J by 4 bases, with 6 bases left in between. CDR3 nucleotide sequence: TGCGCCAGCAGCCAAGATGAGGGCACCGGGGAGCTGTTTTTT. Its translation: CASSQDEGTGELFF.

The V and J genes are TRBV9 and TRBJ1-3; D not certain. The V and J ends lost 4 bases and 0 bases respectively, with 11 bases between them. Germline CDR1 SGDLS, CDR2 YYNGEE. The CDR3 extends over 15 amino acids. For the CDR3, the DNA is TGTGCCAGCAGCCCGGTGGTGTCCTCTGGAAACACCATATATTTT. It encodes CASSPVVSSGNTIYF.

V gene TRBV7-2 combines with J gene TRBJ2-1, with TRBD2 as a possible D gene (5 bases). Germline values: CDR1 SGHTA, CDR2 FQGNSA. V was cut by 1 base and J by 1 base, with 14 bases left in between. This CDR3 has 17 residues. In DNA form, the CDR3 reads TGTGCCAGCAGCTTAGATTTGCGGGTAACTTCCTACAATGAGCAGTTCTTC. Its protein product is CASSLDLRVTSYNEQFF.

This clone came up a few times. The chain employs TRBV4-2 and TRBJ2-3, with D perhaps TRBD2 (6 bases). Per germline, CDR1 LGHNA and CDR2 YNFKEQ. This CDR3 is built from 15 residues. The ends were cut back, 3 bases at V and 6 bases at J, with 16 bases in the middle. This chain's CDR3 is CASSHSGTAGDTQYF. In DNA, the CDR3 is TGTGCCAGCAGCCACTCCGGGACGGCGGGGGATACGCAGTATTTT.

This clone was recorded once. The V gene is TRBV5-1, the J gene TRBJ1-2; 12 nucleotides line up with TRBD1. Unmatched junction bases numbered 0, after V lost 0 bases and J lost 6 bases. Germline-derived CDR1 and CDR2 are SGHRS and YFSETQ. The CDR3 has 14 amino acids. The CDR3 spells CASSLGDRGHGYTF. The CDR3 region has the DNA TGCGCCAGCAGCTTGGGGGACAGGGGGCATGGCTACACCTTC.